This TCR beta chain stems from a study of blood T cell repertoires in COVID-19. Study-level background: Acute-phase and convalescent COVID-19 samples originated in the United States, Italy and Spain. T cells, B-cell-depleted T cells, or PBMCs supplied cDNA or gDNA.

Original processing notes: Nucleated cell counts were estimated from reference gene primer amplification. Sequencing used immunoSEQ multiplex PCR; TCRdb keeps in-frame clones, though not all of them. The DNA was the basis for D and trimming; V, J and clone size are from that table. The table shows more than 85,000 clones, with about 80% occurring only once. The CDR3 totals 15 residues. Germline lookup yields CDR1 SGHNT and CDR2 YYREEE (reference sequence). V lost 0 bases to trimming and J lost 10 bases; unmatched junction nucleotides: 9. The rearrangement links TRBV5-4 to TRBJ2-1; 8 bases match TRBD2. The sequence came from an elderly man with acute or convalescent COVID-19. The specimen sequenced was peripheral blood. CDR3 loop: CASSLGGLVVNEQFF. In DNA, the CDR3 is TGTGCCAGCAGCTTGGGGGGACTAGTGGTTAACGAGCAGTTCTTC.